One T cell receptor beta chain is described in this entry. Its antigen target is currently unknown. Base quality data are lacking; no much larger clone is found one base away. The germline V gene supplies CDR1 SNHLY and CDR2 FYNNEI. V gives up 5 bases and J gives up 8 bases, and the segment between their germline ends measures 21 bases. The CDR3 numbers 15 residues from cysteine through phenylalanine. Only the CDR3 DNA is retained, 45 bases long and in frame from the first base. Per the publication, the time point label means: baseline before first vaccination. The vaccinee samples were drawn from two UK trials, COV001 and COV002, one of which was a single-blind randomized controlled phase 2/3 trial testing AZD1222 (ChAdOx1 nCoV-19) in healthy adults. For TCRbeta chain sequencing, PBMC samples were collected from trial participants at day 0 and at day 28 after the second dose. The CDR3 regions of human TCRbeta chains were analyzed by immunosequencing. In the original analysis: Repertoire TCRs were checked for matches against a reference library of SARS-CoV-2-specific TCRs that had been generated using the MIRA antigen-specificity platform. Breadth meant the fraction of unique TCRs that were SARS-CoV-2-associated, whereas depth meant the fraction of total T cells that were SARS-CoV-2-associated. Each spike-specific TCR was assigned to its reactive spike region and to a CD4 or CD8 class using the MIRA data. Log10-transformed breadth and depth values were compared by one-way ANOVA with Sidak's multiple comparisons tests. As stored in TCRdb, this immuneACCESS dataset retains in-frame rearrangements with V and J assigned. A fraction of the clones does not appear; measured against another copy, unresolved V genes explain less than half of the discrepancy, and the remainder lacks a known reason. That table is the source of V, J and clone size, and D and trimming were worked out from the DNA. The sample table records approximately 180,000 clones; about nine tenths of these occur just once. Around 2.6% of the sample is held by the ten biggest clonotypes.

The sample comes from a study of T cell responses to AZD1222 COVID-19 vaccine (dated by TCRdb to the early 2020s). With regard to the full study: AZD1222 recipients whose second dose came at about 4 weeks and those whose second dose came at about 12 weeks were combined into one group, since spike-specific TCR depth and breadth did not differ between the two schedules. A total of approximately 250 trial participants underwent TCR sequencing, of whom about 200 had received two doses of AZD1222 and some 26 had received two doses of the MenACWY control vaccine. Trial participants were enrolled by age into subgroups of 18-55, 56-69 and 70-plus years, and around 150, 28 and 57 TCR-sequenced participants, respectively, were included in these subgroups. Results the study describes overall, beyond this receptor: Spike-specific TCR breadth and depth rose significantly after two AZD1222 doses compared with day 0 and with MenACWY recipients. Conclusions about previously exposed vaccinees are limited because only five to seven AZD1222 recipients were SARS-CoV-2 seropositive at baseline. Reportedly, almost half of the unique spike-specific TCRs recognized epitopes lying outside the regions that are mutated in the B.1.351 and B.1.1.7 variants. The 56-69-year group was small, and its depth increase did not reach significance, likely because of low power. The vaccine-associated CD4 TCRs covered the entire spike protein, and the dominant responses fell in regions 160-218 and 743-854. Participants were mostly white British and included more females than males, and it was suggested by the authors that clonal diversity may have been underestimated. Because no day 14 peak-response samples were available, the repertoires could be characterized only after the peak T cell response.

The specimen comprised peripheral blood, sampled on day 0 of AZD1222 vaccination. This clonotype was obtained from an adult in good health. The chain was built from TRBV2 and TRBJ1-2, with TRBD1 tentatively as D gene (5 bases match). Here is the DNA: TGTGCCAGCAGTCGGGACCGGTGGGAATCTCGAGGCTACACCTTC. It translates to CASSRDRWESRGYTF. The reference TRBV2 and TRBJ1-2 proteins fill in what lies around the CDR3, so the full variable domain reads EPEVTQTPSHQVTQMGQEVILRCVPISNHLYFYWYRQILGQKVEFLVSFYNNEISEKSEIFDDQFSVERPDGSNFTLKIRSTKLEDSAMYFCASSRDRWESRGYTFGSGTRLTVV.